A single T cell receptor (beta chain) is shown here with its context. Its target is unknown. These data are taken from a study of post-analysis software for immune sequencing data. Findings of the study overall: Normalized Chao1 diversity was significantly lower in multiple sclerosis patients than in controls. A few TRBV segments occurring more often in patients than controls included TRBV5-6, TRBV5-1 and TRBV20-1.

cDNA libraries for TCR beta contained unique molecular identifiers. TCRdb itself ran the PCR reads through MiXCR, one entry per CDR3 protein. There are roughly 700,000 distinct CDR3 sequences in the sample; just under 30% occur only once, and roughly 0.54% lies in the top ten. The CDR3 is made up of 15 amino acids. V was clipped by 5 bases and J by 2 bases, with 16 bases between them. Germline V lookup: CDR1 MNHEY, CDR2 SVGAGI. The specimen was blood. The origin of this receptor is a girl aged 5-17 years with multiple sclerosis. J is TRBJ2-7 and V is TRBV6-5; D call uncertain. In DNA, the CDR3 is TGTGCCAGCAGTACCAATGAAGGCAGGACCTACGAGCAGTACTTC. It yields the protein CASSTNEGRTYEQYF.